This TCR beta chain was sequenced for a study of OX40 agonist ivuxolimab in advanced cancers. This CDR3 spans 13 amino acids. V lost 8 bases and J lost 3, with 11 bases in between. Germline V gene data show CDR1 as SNHLY and CDR2 as FYNNEI. Measured with immunoSEQ multiplex PCR; TCRdb has only the in-frame clones, and not every one. Among 70,000 or so clones, about 84% were seen once, and the ten largest hold roughly 11%. The source was CD4+ or CD8+ T cells sorted from blood, collected in a trial of the OX40 agonist ivuxolimab. This clonotype originated in an adult with an advanced solid tumor such as melanoma, head and neck, liver or kidney cancer. The chain employs TRBV2 and TRBJ1-3, with D unresolved. The CDR3 loop reads CASGIPRGNTIYF. DNA for the CDR3: TGTGCCAGCGGCATTCCCCGTGGAAACACCATATATTTT. The full variable domain, with the rest looked up from reference TRBV2 and TRBJ1-3, is EPEVTQTPSHQVTQMGQEVILRCVPISNHLYFYWYRQILGQKVEFLVSFYNNEISEKSEIFDDQFSVERPDGSNFTLKIRSTKLEDSAMYFCASGIPRGNTIYFGEGSWLTVV.